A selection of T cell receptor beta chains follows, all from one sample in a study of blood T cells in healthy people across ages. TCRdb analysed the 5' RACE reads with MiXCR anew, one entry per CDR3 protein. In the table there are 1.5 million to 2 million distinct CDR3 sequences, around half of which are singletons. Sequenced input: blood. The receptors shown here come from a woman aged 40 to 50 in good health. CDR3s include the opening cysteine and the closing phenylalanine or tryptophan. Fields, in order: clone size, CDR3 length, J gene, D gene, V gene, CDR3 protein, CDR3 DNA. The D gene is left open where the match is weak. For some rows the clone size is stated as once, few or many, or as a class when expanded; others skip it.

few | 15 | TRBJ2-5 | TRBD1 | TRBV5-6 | CASSLSDRGRETQYF | TGTGCCAGCAGCTTGTCGGACAGGGGGCGTGAGACCCAGTACTTC
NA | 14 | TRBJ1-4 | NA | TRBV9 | CASSVGQSNEKLFF | TGTGCCAGCAGCGTAGGCCAGAGTAATGAAAAACTGTTTTTT
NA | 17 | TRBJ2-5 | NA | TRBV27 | CASSTRPAYYLGETQYF | TGTGCCAGCAGTACGCGCCCCGCCTACTATCTAGGAGAGACCCAGTACTTC
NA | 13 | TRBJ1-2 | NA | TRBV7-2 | CATLAQGNYGYTF | TGTGCCACCCTAGCGCAGGGTAACTATGGCTACACCTTC
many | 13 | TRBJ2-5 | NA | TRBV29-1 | CSVGGLEEETQYF | TGCAGCGTTGGGGGTCTGGAGGAAGAGACCCAGTACTTC
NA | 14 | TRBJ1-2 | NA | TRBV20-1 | CSARARGREVGYTF | TGCAGTGCTAGAGCCCGCGGCAGGGAGGTTGGCTACACCTTC
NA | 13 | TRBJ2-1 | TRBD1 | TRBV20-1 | CSARTGDYNEQFF | TGCAGTGCAAGGACAGGAGACTACAATGAGCAGTTCTTC
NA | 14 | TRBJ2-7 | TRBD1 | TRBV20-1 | CSAPTGAVSYEQYF | TGCAGTGCGCCCACAGGGGCCGTTTCCTACGAGCAGTACTTC
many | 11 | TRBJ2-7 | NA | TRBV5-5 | CASSRDSEQYF | TGTGCCAGCAGCCGAGATTCGGAGCAGTACTTC
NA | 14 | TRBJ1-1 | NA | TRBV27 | CASRPTRMNTEAFF | TGTGCCAGCCGACCGACACGTATGAACACTGAAGCTTTCTTT
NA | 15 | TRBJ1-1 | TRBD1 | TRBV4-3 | CASSQTGQGVTEAFF | TGCGCCAGCAGCCAAACGGGGCAGGGGGTAACTGAAGCTTTCTTT
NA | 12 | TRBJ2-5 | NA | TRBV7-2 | CASSHYRETQYF | TGTGCCAGCAGCCATTATCGGGAGACCCAGTACTTC
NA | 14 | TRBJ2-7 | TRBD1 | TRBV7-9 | CASSLGQGDDEQYF | TGTGCCAGCAGCTTGGGACAGGGGGACGACGAGCAGTACTTC
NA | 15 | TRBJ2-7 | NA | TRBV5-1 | CASSFTGIKSYEQYF | TGCGCCAGCAGCTTTACAGGCATTAAATCCTACGAGCAGTACTTC
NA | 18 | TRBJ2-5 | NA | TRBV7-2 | CASSQTTGGPVAYNEQYF | TGTGCCAGCAGCCAAACCACCGGGGGGCCGGTTGCATACAATGAGCAGTACTTC
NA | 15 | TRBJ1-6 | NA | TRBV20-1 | CSARDPRGTSSPLHF | TGCAGTGCTAGAGATCCCAGGGGCACGAGTTCACCCCTCCACTTT
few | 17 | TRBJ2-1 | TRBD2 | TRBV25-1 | CASSERRAGGSYNEQFF | TGTGCCAGCAGTGAACGGCGCGCGGGGGGCTCCTACAATGAGCAGTTCTTC
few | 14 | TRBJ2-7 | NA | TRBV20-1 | CSAPRGGDPNEQYF | TGCAGTGCGCCGAGGGGGGGCGACCCCAACGAGCAGTACTTC
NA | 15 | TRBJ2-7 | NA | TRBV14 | CASSQGWQGNGEQYF | TGTGCCAGCAGCCAAGGGTGGCAGGGGAATGGCGAGCAGTACTTC
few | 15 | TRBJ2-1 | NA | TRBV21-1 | CASSKVAGTSNEQFF | TGTGCCAGCAGCAAAGTTGCCGGGACTTCCAATGAGCAGTTCTTC
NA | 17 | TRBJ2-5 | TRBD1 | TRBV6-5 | CASSYNEGQGDPETQYF | TGTGCCAGCAGTTACAATGAGGGACAGGGGGATCCGGAGACCCAGTACTTC
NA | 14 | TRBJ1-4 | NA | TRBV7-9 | CASGGGQSNEKLFF | TGTGCCAGTGGGGGAGGACAGTCAAATGAAAAACTGTTTTTT